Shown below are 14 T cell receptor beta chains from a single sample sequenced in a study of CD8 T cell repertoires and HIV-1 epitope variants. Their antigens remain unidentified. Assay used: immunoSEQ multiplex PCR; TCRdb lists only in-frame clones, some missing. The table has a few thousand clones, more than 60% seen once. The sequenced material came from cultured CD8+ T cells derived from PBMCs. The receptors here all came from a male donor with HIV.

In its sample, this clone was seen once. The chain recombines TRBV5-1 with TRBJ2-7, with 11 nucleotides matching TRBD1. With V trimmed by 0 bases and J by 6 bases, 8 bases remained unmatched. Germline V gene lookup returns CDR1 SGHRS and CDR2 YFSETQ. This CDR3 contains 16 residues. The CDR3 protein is CASSLDGDRGLGEQYF. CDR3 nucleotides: TGCGCCAGCAGCTTGGATGGGGACAGGGGGTTGGGCGAGCAGTACTTC.

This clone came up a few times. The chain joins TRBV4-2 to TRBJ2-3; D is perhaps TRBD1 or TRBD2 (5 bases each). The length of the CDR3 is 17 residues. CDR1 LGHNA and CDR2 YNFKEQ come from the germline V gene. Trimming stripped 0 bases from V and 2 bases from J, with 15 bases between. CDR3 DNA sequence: TGTGCCAGCAGCCAAGATCCCGGGACGGTACTCACAGATACGCAGTATTTT. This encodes CASSQDPGTVLTDTQYF.

The CDR3 region is CASSESLRLGTDTQYF. The DNA for the CDR3 is TGCGCCAGCAGTGAGTCGCTGAGACTTGGCACAGATACGCAGTATTTT. V and J are TRBV10-2 and TRBJ2-3; D is unclear. Germline CDR1 and CDR2: WSHSY and SAAADI. The germline V and J ends were trimmed by 0 bases and 1 base, with 11 bases remaining between them. The CDR3 covers 16 residues.

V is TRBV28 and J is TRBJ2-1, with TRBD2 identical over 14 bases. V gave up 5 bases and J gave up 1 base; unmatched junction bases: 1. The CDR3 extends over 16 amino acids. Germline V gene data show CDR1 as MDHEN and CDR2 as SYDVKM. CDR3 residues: CASSGLAGGSYNEQFF. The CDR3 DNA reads TGTGCCAGCAGTGGACTAGCGGGGGGTTCCTACAATGAGCAGTTCTTC.

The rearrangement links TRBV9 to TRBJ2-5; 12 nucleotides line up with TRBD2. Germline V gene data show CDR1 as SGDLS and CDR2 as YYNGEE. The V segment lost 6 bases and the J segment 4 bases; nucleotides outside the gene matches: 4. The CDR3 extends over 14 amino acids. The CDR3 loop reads CASTSGGAAETQYF. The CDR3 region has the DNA TGTGCCAGCACTAGCGGGGGGGCGGCAGAGACCCAGTACTTC.

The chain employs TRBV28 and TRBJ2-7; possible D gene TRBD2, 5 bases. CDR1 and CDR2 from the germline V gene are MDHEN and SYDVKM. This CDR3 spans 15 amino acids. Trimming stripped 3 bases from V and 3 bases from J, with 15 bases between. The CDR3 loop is CASSFPPEGHYEQYF. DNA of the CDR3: TGTGCCAGCAGTTTTCCCCCAGAGGGCCACTACGAGCAGTACTTC. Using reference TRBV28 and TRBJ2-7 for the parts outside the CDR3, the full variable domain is DVKVTQSSRYLVKRTGEKVFLECVQDMDHENMFWYRQDPGLGLRLIYFSYDVKMKEKGDIPEGYSVSREKKERFSLILESASTNQTSMYLCASSFPPEGHYEQYFGPGTRLTVT.

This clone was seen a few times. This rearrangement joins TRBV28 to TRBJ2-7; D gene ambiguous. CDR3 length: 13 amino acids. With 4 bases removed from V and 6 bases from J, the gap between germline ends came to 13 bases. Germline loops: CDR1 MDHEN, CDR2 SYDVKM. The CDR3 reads CASSSRRQPEQYF. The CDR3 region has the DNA TGTGCCAGCAGTTCCCGCCGGCAGCCCGAGCAGTACTTC.

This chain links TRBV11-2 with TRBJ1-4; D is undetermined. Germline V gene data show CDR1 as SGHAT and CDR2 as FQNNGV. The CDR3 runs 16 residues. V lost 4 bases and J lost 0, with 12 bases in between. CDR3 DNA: TGTGCCAGCAGCTCAACGGACGGAGCAACTAATGAAAAACTGTTTTTT. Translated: CASSSTDGATNEKLFF.

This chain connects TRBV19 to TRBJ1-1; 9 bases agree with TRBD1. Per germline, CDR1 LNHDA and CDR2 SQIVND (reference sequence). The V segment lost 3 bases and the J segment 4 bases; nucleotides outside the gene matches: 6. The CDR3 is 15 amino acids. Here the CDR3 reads CASSIRTGVGTEAFF. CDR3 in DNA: TGTGCCAGTAGTATTCGGACAGGGGTAGGCACTGAAGCTTTCTTT.

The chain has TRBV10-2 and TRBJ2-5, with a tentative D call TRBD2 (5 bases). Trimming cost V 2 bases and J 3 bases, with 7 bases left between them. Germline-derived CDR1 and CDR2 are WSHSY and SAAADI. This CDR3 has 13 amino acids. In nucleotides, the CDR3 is TGCGCCAGCAGTGAGGTGGAGGAAGAGACCCAGTACTTC. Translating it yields CASSEVEEETQYF.

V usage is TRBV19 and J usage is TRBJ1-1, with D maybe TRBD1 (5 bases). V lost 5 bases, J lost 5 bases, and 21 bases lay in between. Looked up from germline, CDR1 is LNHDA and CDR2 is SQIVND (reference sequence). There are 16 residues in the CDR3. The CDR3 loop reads CASSRGTRRGSTEAFF. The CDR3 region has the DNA TGTGCCAGTAGTCGCGGGACTAGGAGGGGAAGTACTGAAGCTTTCTTT. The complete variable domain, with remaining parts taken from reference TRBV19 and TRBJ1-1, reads DGGITQSPKYLFRKEGQNVTLSCEQNLNHDAMYWYRQDPGQGLRLIYYSQIVNDFQKGDIAEGYSVSREKKESFPLTVTSAQKNPTAFYLCASSRGTRRGSTEAFFGQGTRLTVV.

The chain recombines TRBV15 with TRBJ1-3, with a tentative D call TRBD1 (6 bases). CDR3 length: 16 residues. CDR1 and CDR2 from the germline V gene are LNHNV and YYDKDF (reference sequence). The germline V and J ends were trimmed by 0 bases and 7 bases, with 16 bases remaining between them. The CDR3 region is CATSRDQMGQGNTIYF. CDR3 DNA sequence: TGTGCCACCAGCAGAGATCAGATGGGGCAGGGGAACACCATATATTTT.

The chain's CDR3 is CASSQDPGGGTEAFF. CDR3 coding DNA: TGCGCCAGCAGCCAAGATCCTGGGGGTGGCACTGAAGCTTTCTTT. V gene TRBV4-3 combines with J gene TRBJ1-1; D might be TRBD1 (5 bases). This CDR3 region has 15 residues. Germline V CDR1 and CDR2: LGHNA, YSLEER. Trimming took off 0 bases at V and 4 bases at J, with 12 bases between the two ends.

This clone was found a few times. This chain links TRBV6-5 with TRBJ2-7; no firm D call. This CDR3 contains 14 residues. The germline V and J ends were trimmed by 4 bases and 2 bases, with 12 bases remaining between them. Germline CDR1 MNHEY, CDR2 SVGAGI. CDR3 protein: CASSSDVSAYEQYF. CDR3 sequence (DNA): TGTGCCAGCAGTTCAGATGTCTCGGCCTACGAGCAGTACTTC.